This T cell receptor beta chain was identified during a study of blood T cell repertoires in COVID-19. Background on the study: Acute-phase and convalescent COVID-19 samples originated in the United States, Italy and Spain.

CDR3 length: 14 amino acids. The germline V gene has CDR1 SEHNR and CDR2 FQNEAQ (reference sequence). The junction had 0 bases not matched to a gene; V was cut back by 1 base and J by 1 base. The data were produced by immunoSEQ multiplex PCR, yet TCRdb's version contains in-frame clones alone and is incomplete. The sample shows tens of thousands of clones, 75% to 85% of them seen only once. This TCR derives from a human donor in a cohort sampled during active COVID-19. Material: peripheral blood. This chain uses TRBV7-9 with TRBJ1-1, with 7 positions matching TRBD1. CDR3 protein: CASSLGQGNTEAFF. The CDR3 DNA is TGTGCCAGCAGCTTAGGACAGGGGAACACTGAAGCTTTCTTT.